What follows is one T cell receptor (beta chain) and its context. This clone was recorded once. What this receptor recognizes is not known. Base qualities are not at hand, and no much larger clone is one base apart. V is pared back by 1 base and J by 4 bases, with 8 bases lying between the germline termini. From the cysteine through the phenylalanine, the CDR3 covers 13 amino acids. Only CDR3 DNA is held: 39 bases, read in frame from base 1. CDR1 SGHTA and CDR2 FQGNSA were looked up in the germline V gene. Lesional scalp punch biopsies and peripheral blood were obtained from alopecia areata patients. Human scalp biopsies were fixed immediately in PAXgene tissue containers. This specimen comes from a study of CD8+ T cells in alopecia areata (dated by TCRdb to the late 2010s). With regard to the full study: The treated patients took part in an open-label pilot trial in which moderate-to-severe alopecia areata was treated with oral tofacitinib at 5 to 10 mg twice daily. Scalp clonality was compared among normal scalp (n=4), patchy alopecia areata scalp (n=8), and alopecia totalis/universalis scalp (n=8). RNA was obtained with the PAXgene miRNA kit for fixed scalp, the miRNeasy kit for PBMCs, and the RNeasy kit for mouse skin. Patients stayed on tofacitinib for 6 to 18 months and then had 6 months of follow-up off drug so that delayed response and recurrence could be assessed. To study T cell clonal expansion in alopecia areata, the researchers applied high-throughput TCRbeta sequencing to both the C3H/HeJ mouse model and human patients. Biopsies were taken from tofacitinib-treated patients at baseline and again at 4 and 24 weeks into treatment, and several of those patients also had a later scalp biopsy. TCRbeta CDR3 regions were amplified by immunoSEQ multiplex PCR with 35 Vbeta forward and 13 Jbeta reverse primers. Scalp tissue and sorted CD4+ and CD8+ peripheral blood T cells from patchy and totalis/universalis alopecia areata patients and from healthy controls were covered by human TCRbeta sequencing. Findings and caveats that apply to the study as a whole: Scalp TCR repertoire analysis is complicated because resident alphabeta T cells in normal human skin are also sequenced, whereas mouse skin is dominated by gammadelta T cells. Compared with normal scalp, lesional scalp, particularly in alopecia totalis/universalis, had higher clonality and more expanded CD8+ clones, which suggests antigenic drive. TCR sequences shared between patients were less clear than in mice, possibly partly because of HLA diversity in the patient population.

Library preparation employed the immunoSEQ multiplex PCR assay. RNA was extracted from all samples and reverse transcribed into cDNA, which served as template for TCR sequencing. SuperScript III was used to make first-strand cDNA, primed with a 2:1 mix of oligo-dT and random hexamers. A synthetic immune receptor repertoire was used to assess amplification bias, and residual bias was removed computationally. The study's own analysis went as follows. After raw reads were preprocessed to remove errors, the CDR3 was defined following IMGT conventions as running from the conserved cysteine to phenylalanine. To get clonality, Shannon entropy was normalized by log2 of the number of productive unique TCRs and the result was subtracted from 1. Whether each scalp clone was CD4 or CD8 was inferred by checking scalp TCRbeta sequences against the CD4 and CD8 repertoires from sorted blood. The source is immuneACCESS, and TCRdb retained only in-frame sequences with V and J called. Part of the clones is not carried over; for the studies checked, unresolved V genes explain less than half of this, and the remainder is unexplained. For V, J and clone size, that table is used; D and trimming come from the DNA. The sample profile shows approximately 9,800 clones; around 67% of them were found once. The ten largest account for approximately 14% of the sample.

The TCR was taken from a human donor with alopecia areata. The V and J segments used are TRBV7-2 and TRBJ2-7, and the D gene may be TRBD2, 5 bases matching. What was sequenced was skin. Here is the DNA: TGTGCCAGCAGCTTAGGCCAGCGGTACGAGCAGTACTTC. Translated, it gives CASSLGQRYEQYF.